This T cell receptor (beta chain) was sequenced in a study of T cell responses to AZD1222 COVID-19 vaccine. Across the study: Second doses at about 4 or about 12 weeks were pooled. Study conclusions and caveats: There were repertoire samples only from the period after the peak T cell response. Donors in the cohort were predominantly white British and more often female, and clonal diversity was possibly underestimated.

CDR3 length: 10 amino acids. Germline loops: CDR1 MNHEY, CDR2 SMNVEV (reference sequence). V was clipped by 9 bases and J by 8 bases, with 8 bases between them. Profiled with immunoSEQ multiplex PCR; TCRdb holds only in-frame clones, not every one. This sample has about 130,000 clones, with 70% to 90% found just once. With respect to this clone: What it recognizes is unknown.

The TCR originated in an adult in good health. The specimen was peripheral blood, collected on day 0 of AZD1222 vaccination. V and J are TRBV27 and TRBJ1-3; D remains ambiguous. CDR3 DNA sequence: TGTGCCAGGCCGGCGTACACCATATATTTT. Protein: CARPAYTIYF.